This is a list of T cell receptor beta chains from one sample in a study of cytomegalovirus exposure and HLA in healthy donors. Generated by immunoSEQ multiplex PCR, the TCRdb table keeps only in-frame clones and is missing some. Of about 150,000 clones in the sample, around 82% were seen once. The source material was PBMCs. The origin of the receptors is a woman aged 45-65 years in good health and CMV-seropositive. The conserved cysteine and the conserved F or W are not part of the CDR3 here.

v_call cdr3_aa
TRBV6-6 ASSTSGTANNYGYT
TRBV7-8 ASSLAVGSRGTEAF
TRBV11-2 ASSFGTGVEKLF
TRBV25-1 ASSDLDSHNEKLF
TRBV30 AWSIGRTDTQY
TRBV7-9 SSSSGQALYEQY
TRBV30 AWNPRDSRTEAF
TRBV27 ASSSNKKYEQY
TRBV9 ASSVEGDPYEQY
TRBV20-1 SASSGPGRY
TRBV4-1 ASSLNRAVNTEAF
TRBV5-1 ASSLDRGHGYT
TRBV7-8 ASSLDGTGGQPQH
TRBV5-1 ASSIQGNQPQH
TRBV6-6 ASRRQYEQY
TRBV7-2 ASSIGLAGDNEQF
TRBV7-2 ASSLDQRREQY
TRBV14 ASSQVGQGYNEQF
TRBV13 ASSPPGRGETDTQY
TRBV11-2 ASSPRGARGDSPLH
TRBV7-9 ASSLGQGARTEAF
TRBV19 ASSTNGGGNTIY
TRBV2 ASSDTGSSMYGYT
TRBV5-5 ASSLGQYEQY
TRBV19 ASSKDRGAGANVLT
TRBV2 ASNPGKNTEAF
TRBV7-2 ASSLNKRPPEY
TRBV9 ASSVAPGTGVGNTEAF
TRBV10-1 ASSESKGNEQF
TRBV27 ASSSGTGGYEQY
TRBV29-1 SVEDGGTSGGAGLTDTQY
TRBV12-5 ASGLTPVARGTDEKLF
TRBV2 ASSDLGLYGYT
TRBV7-9 ASSPGTTRTGELF
TRBV6-5 ASTDAGNHEQF
TRBV11-2 ASSLTRGGTGELF
TRBV5-1 ASSLTGMRNQPQH
TRBV30 AWSVAGYEQY
TRBV29-1 SVPGGPREGANYGYT
TRBV7-2 ASRTSGGKYEQY